The 21 T cell receptor beta chains given below trace back to one sample, sequenced in a study of T cell changes during pregnancy in multiple sclerosis. TCRdb keeps only in-frame clones here, not all; method: immunoSEQ multiplex PCR. The sample yields some 80,000 clones, approximately 93% seen once. The starting material was CD4+ T cells from peripheral blood mononuclear cells, obtained after pregnancy. The receptor source for this set is a female donor with multiple sclerosis, enrolled in a pregnancy study.

The chain is built from TRBV27 and TRBJ1-5; no reliable D call. The CDR3 totals 14 residues. The germline CDR1 and CDR2 sequences are MNHEY and SMNVEV (reference sequence). The V gene lost 6 bases and the J gene lost 6 bases, with 15 bases spanning the gap. The chain's CDR3 is CASSSSPERQPQHF. The CDR3 DNA follows: TGTGCCAGCAGCTCAAGCCCAGAGCGTCAGCCCCAGCATTTT.

The gene calls are TRBV18 and TRBJ2-7, with a possible D match to TRBD2 (5 bases). The V gene lost 3 bases and the J gene lost 6 bases, with 15 bases spanning the gap. Germline V gene lookup returns CDR1 KGHSH and CDR2 LQKENI. The CDR3 sequence is 14 residues long. CDR3 sequence: CASSPKPGSSEQYF. Written as DNA, the CDR3 is TGTGCCAGCTCACCTAAACCGGGGTCGTCCGAGCAGTACTTC.

The rearrangement uses TRBV4-3 and TRBJ2-1; 8 positions agree with TRBD2. Germline CDR1 and CDR2: LGHNA and YSLEER. Trimming took 0 bases from V and 1 from J; bases not matched to a gene: 11. This CDR3 is built from 19 residues. CDR3: CASSQDPGGAARSYNEQFF. The DNA of the CDR3 is TGCGCCAGCAGCCAAGATCCGGGGGGGGCGGCCAGGTCCTACAATGAGCAGTTCTTC.

This sequence joins TRBV18 and TRBJ1-1; 8 bases align to TRBD1. V lost 3 bases to trimming and J lost 3 bases; unmatched junction nucleotides: 3. Germline V gene lookup returns CDR1 KGHSH and CDR2 LQKENI. The length of the CDR3 is 14 residues. Here the CDR3 DNA reads TGTGCCAGCTCACCCCAGGGGGCCGACACTGAAGCTTTCTTT. This sequence encodes CASSPQGADTEAFF.

The chain links TRBV28 to TRBJ2-5, with D maybe TRBD2 (5 bases). CDR3 size: 15 residues. V lost 6 bases and J 5 bases, leaving 19 bases between the germline ends. CDR1 is MDHEN, CDR2 SYDVKM, per germline. The CDR3 loop reads CASSKPGTAWETQYF. The CDR3, as DNA: TGTGCCAGCAGCAAACCGGGAACCGCCTGGGAGACCCAGTACTTC.

About this clone: The junction shows a germline mismatch at one end, possibly a read error. CDR3 sequence reads: CASSPDRDTGENF. The CDR3 DNA follows: TGTGCCAGCAGCCCTGACCGGGACACAGGAGAGAATTTT. The chain combines TRBV2 with TRBJ2-3; D is perhaps TRBD1 (6 bases). The CDR3 length is 13 residues. CDR1 is SNHLY and CDR2 is FYNNEI in the germline V gene.

The V and J genes are TRBV19 and TRBJ2-6, with 8 bases that match TRBD1. J lost 0 bases, V lost 9 bases, and 13 bases had no gene match. Germline V lookup: CDR1 LNHDA, CDR2 SQIVND (reference sequence). The CDR3 is 18 amino acids. In DNA, the CDR3 is TGTGCCAGCCTCCTTACAGGGGGACCAAGCTCTGGGGCCAACGTCCTGACTTTC. It encodes CASLLTGGPSSGANVLTF.

The chain employs TRBV6-5 and TRBJ2-1; the D gene is possibly TRBD2 (5 bases). CDR3 length: 15 residues. CDR1 and CDR2 from the germline V gene are MNHEY and SVGAGI. V lost 6 bases, J lost 5 bases, and 17 bases lay in between. CDR3 nucleotide sequence: TGTGCCAGCAGCCTCAGCGGTAACGGGAACAATGAGCAGTTCTTC. Protein sequence: CASSLSGNGNNEQFF.

The chain uses TRBV5-6 and TRBJ2-5, with a possible D match to TRBD2 (6 bases). Looked up from germline, CDR1 is SGHDT and CDR2 is YYEEEE. CDR3 length: 14 residues. V lost 4 bases and J lost 4, with 14 bases in between. This CDR3 is CASSQPEAGETQYF. As DNA, the CDR3 is TGTGCCAGCAGCCAGCCGGAAGCGGGAGAGACCCAGTACTTC.

V gene TRBV4-2 combines with J gene TRBJ2-5; 14 nucleotides line up with TRBD2. The CDR3 runs to 18 residues. CDR1 and CDR2 (germline): LGHNA, YNFKEQ. V shed 1 base, J shed 5 bases, and the junction held 9 bases outside the gene matches. CDR3 in DNA: TGTGCCAGCAGCCAAGGGGGGACTAGCGGGAGAGGGGGGGAGACCCAGTACTTC. It specifies CASSQGGTSGRGGETQYF.

The chain combines TRBV5-4 with TRBJ2-2; D might be TRBD2 (6 bases). V was shortened by 5 bases and J by 7 bases, with 12 bases between the two germline ends. Germline V gives CDR1 SGHNT, CDR2 YYREEE (reference sequence). The CDR3 loop spans 13 amino acids. The CDR3 loop is CASSPRRGGELFF. The CDR3 region has the DNA TGTGCCAGCAGTCCCCGGAGGGGCGGGGAGCTGTTTTTT.

J is TRBJ1-2 and V is TRBV18, with TRBD1 matching over 8 bases. The CDR3 runs to 16 residues. V lost 1 base and J lost 5; bases outside the gene matches: 9. The germline CDR1 and CDR2 sequences are KGHSH and LQKENI. For the CDR3, the DNA is TGTGCCAGCTCACCACGCGGACAGGGTATATGGTATGGCTACACCTTC. It is translated as CASSPRGQGIWYGYTF.

This chain joins TRBV6-5 and TRBJ2-7, with TRBD2 matching over 9 bases. In germline, CDR1 is MNHEY, CDR2 SVGAGI. The V gene end was trimmed by 8 bases and the J gene end by 5 bases; junction bases not matched to a gene: 13. The CDR3 contains 15 residues. The chain's CDR3 is CASGQATSGSHEQYF. The CDR3 region has the DNA TGTGCCAGCGGCCAAGCAACTAGCGGGTCCCACGAGCAGTACTTC.

This clone was seen only once. The chain has TRBV19 and TRBJ2-7, with 13 bases that match TRBD2. J lost 9 bases, V lost 3 bases, and 11 bases had no gene match. The germline V gene has CDR1 LNHDA and CDR2 SQIVND (reference sequence). This CDR3 region has 16 residues. The CDR3 sequence: CASSIAGLAGPTGQYF. The CDR3 DNA reads TGTGCCAGTAGTATCGCGGGACTAGCGGGACCTACGGGGCAGTACTTC.

This chain connects TRBV28 to TRBJ2-3; perhaps TRBD1 as D (5 bases). The CDR3 sequence is 14 residues long. The ends were cut back, 2 bases at V and 2 bases at J, with 8 bases in the middle. Per the germline V gene, CDR1 is MDHEN and CDR2 is SYDVKM. The CDR3 region is CASSLRGNTDTQYF. CDR3 DNA sequence: TGTGCCAGCAGTTTAAGGGGAAACACAGATACGCAGTATTTT. Full variable domain (rest looked up from reference TRBV28 and TRBJ2-3): DVKVTQSSRYLVKRTGEKVFLECVQDMDHENMFWYRQDPGLGLRLIYFSYDVKMKEKGDIPEGYSVSREKKERFSLILESASTNQTSMYLCASSLRGNTDTQYFGPGTRLTVL.

CDR3 in amino acids: CASSPHHESYEQYF. CDR3 DNA sequence: TGTGCCAGCAGCCCACATCACGAATCCTACGAGCAGTACTTC. V usage is TRBV7-3 and J usage is TRBJ2-7, with no clear D. From germline, CDR1 is SGHTA and CDR2 FQGTGA. This CDR3 region has 14 residues. V was shortened by 5 bases and J by 1 base, with 12 bases between the two germline ends.

This chain's CDR3 is CASSGGTGTSGNEQFF. In DNA, the CDR3 is TGTGCCAGCAGCGGGGGAACCGGGACTTCTGGCAATGAGCAGTTCTTC. The chain couples TRBV9 to TRBJ2-1; tentative D call: TRBD2 (6 bases). V was clipped by 3 bases and J by 6 bases, with 19 bases between them. Germline V lookup: CDR1 SGDLS, CDR2 YYNGEE. The length of the CDR3 is 16 residues.

V is TRBV10-2 and J is TRBJ2-3; TRBD2 agrees at 11 bases. Germline CDR1 and CDR2: WSHSY and SAAADI. V shed 0 bases, J shed 4 bases, and the junction held 3 bases outside the gene matches. The CDR3 extends over 16 amino acids. CDR3 nucleotides: TGCGCCAGCAGTGAGTCTCGACTAGCGGGGCCAGATACGCAGTATTTT. This translates into CASSESRLAGPDTQYF.

The chain is built from TRBV2 and TRBJ2-7, with 11 bases aligning to TRBD2. The V and J ends lost 4 bases and 6 bases, in that order; junction bases with no gene match: 5. There are 14 residues in the CDR3. Germline V gene lookup returns CDR1 SNHLY and CDR2 FYNNEI. CDR3 coding DNA: TGTGCCAGCAGTGCTTTAGGGACTAGCGGCGAGCAGTACTTC. This gives the protein CASSALGTSGEQYF.

V usage is TRBV2 and J usage is TRBJ2-7; D might be TRBD2 (5 bases). Germline CDR1 SNHLY, CDR2 FYNNEI. V was cut by 7 bases and J by 2 bases, with 12 bases left in between. This CDR3 has 13 residues. The CDR3: CASTKDSTYEQYF. The CDR3, as DNA: TGTGCCAGCACGAAGGACTCAACCTACGAGCAGTACTTC.

CDR3 nucleotide sequence: TGTGCCAGTAGTATTATACAGGGTTACGAGCAGTACTTC. It translates to CASSIIQGYEQYF. The V gene is TRBV19, the J gene TRBJ2-7; maybe TRBD1 (6 bases). Germline V gene sequence: CDR1 LNHDA, CDR2 SQIVND (reference sequence). The CDR3 loop spans 13 amino acids. Deletions cut 3 bases from V and 4 bases from J, with 10 bases between.